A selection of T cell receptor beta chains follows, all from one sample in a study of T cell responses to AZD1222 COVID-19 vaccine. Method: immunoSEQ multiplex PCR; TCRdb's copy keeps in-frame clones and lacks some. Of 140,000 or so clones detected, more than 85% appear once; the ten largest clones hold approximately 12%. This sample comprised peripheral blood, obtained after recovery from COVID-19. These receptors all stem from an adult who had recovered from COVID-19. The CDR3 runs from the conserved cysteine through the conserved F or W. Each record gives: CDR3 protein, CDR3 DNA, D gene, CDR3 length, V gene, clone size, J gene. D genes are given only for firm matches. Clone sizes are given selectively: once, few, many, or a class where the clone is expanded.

CDR3aa: CASRWPGRNQPQHF; CDR3nt: TGTGCCAGCAGGTGGCCTGGACGCAATCAGCCCCAGCATTTT; d_gene: .; len: 14; v_gene: TRBV6-5; abundance: .; j_gene: TRBJ1-5
CDR3aa: CASSVEPANTQYF; CDR3nt: TGCGCCAGCAGTGTGGAACCCGCTAATACGCAGTATTTT; d_gene: .; len: 13; v_gene: TRBV10-1; abundance: .; j_gene: TRBJ2-3
CDR3aa: CASSQTATNTEAFF; CDR3nt: TGTGCCAGCAGCCAGACAGCAACGAACACTGAAGCTTTCTTT; d_gene: .; len: 14; v_gene: TRBV3-1/TRBV3-2; abundance: .; j_gene: TRBJ1-1
CDR3aa: CASSLATDDYGYTF; CDR3nt: TGCGCCAGCAGCTTGGCCACAGATGACTATGGCTACACCTTC; d_gene: .; len: 14; v_gene: TRBV5-1; abundance: .; j_gene: TRBJ1-2
CDR3aa: CASSPVSPNYGYTF; CDR3nt: TGTGCCAGCAGCCCCGTCAGCCCTAACTATGGCTACACCTTC; d_gene: .; len: 14; v_gene: TRBV27; abundance: .; j_gene: TRBJ1-2
CDR3aa: CASSPPGGSEQYF; CDR3nt: TGTGCCAGCAGCCCCCCCGGGGGGAGCGAGCAGTACTTC; d_gene: TRBD2; len: 13; v_gene: TRBV16; abundance: once; j_gene: TRBJ2-7
CDR3aa: CASYRGQGATDTQYF; CDR3nt: TGTGCCAGCTATCGCGGGCAGGGGGCCACAGATACGCAGTATTTT; d_gene: TRBD1; len: 15; v_gene: TRBV2; abundance: .; j_gene: TRBJ2-3
CDR3aa: CASSHNEIARADTQYF; CDR3nt: TGTGCCAGCAGCCACAATGAGATAGCGCGGGCAGATACGCAGTATTTT; d_gene: .; len: 16; v_gene: TRBV3-1/TRBV3-2; abundance: .; j_gene: TRBJ2-3
CDR3aa: CASSVAGQFGETQYF; CDR3nt: TGTGCCAGCAGCGTAGCCGGACAGTTTGGGGAGACCCAGTACTTC; d_gene: .; len: 15; v_gene: TRBV9; abundance: once; j_gene: TRBJ2-5
CDR3aa: CASKPTGSDYEQYF; CDR3nt: TGTGCCAGCAAGCCAACGGGGTCAGACTACGAGCAGTACTTC; d_gene: .; len: 14; v_gene: TRBV7-9; abundance: .; j_gene: TRBJ2-7
CDR3aa: CASSPGTSTYNEQFF; CDR3nt: TGTGCTAGCAGCCCGGGGACTAGTACCTACAATGAGCAGTTCTTC; d_gene: TRBD2; len: 15; v_gene: TRBV7-7; abundance: .; j_gene: TRBJ2-1
CDR3aa: CASSLDGGELFF; CDR3nt: TGTGCCAGCAGCTTAGATGGCGGGGAGCTGTTTTTT; d_gene: .; len: 12; v_gene: TRBV7-9; abundance: .; j_gene: TRBJ2-2
CDR3aa: CASFPGRAQETQYF; CDR3nt: TGTGCCAGCTTTCCAGGCAGGGCCCAAGAGACCCAGTACTTC; d_gene: .; len: 14; v_gene: TRBV28; abundance: .; j_gene: TRBJ2-5
CDR3aa: CASSETESTTPYEQYF; CDR3nt: TGTGCCAGTAGCGAGACAGAGTCGACCACGCCCTACGAGCAGTACTTC; d_gene: .; len: 16; v_gene: TRBV19; abundance: .; j_gene: TRBJ2-7
CDR3aa: CASSSGTTAYNEQFF; CDR3nt: TGTGCCAGCAGTTCCGGGACAACGGCCTACAATGAGCAGTTCTTC; d_gene: .; len: 15; v_gene: TRBV28; abundance: .; j_gene: TRBJ2-1
CDR3aa: CASSQSPGLRDTQYF; CDR3nt: TGTGCCAGCAGCCAGAGCCCGGGCCTACGGGATACGCAGTATTTT; d_gene: .; len: 15; v_gene: TRBV3-1/TRBV3-2; abundance: .; j_gene: TRBJ2-3
CDR3aa: CASSPGAGEKLFF; CDR3nt: TGTGCCAGCTCACCAGGGGCAGGTGAAAAACTGTTTTTT; d_gene: .; len: 13; v_gene: TRBV18; abundance: .; j_gene: TRBJ1-4
CDR3aa: CASSLAGASQETQYF; CDR3nt: TGTGCCAGCAGCTTAGCAGGAGCCAGCCAAGAGACCCAGTACTTC; d_gene: .; len: 15; v_gene: TRBV7-2; abundance: .; j_gene: TRBJ2-5
CDR3aa: CASSISGGTYEQYF; CDR3nt: TGTGCCAGCAGTATCTCCGGGGGCACCTACGAGCAGTACTTC; d_gene: .; len: 14; v_gene: TRBV28; abundance: .; j_gene: TRBJ2-7
CDR3aa: CASSTGTSQGNEQFF; CDR3nt: TGTGCCAGCAGCACGGGGACTTCCCAAGGGAATGAGCAGTTCTTC; d_gene: .; len: 15; v_gene: TRBV11-3; abundance: .; j_gene: TRBJ2-1
CDR3aa: CASSPTSGGTGAEKLFF; CDR3nt: TGCGCCAGCAGCCCTACTTCGGGAGGGACAGGGGCTGAAAAACTGTTTTTT; d_gene: TRBD1; len: 17; v_gene: TRBV4-1; abundance: .; j_gene: TRBJ1-4
CDR3aa: CASTYDTSTDTQYF; CDR3nt: TGTGCCAGCACTTACGACACGAGCACAGATACGCAGTATTTT; d_gene: .; len: 14; v_gene: TRBV28; abundance: .; j_gene: TRBJ2-3
CDR3aa: CASSYSHYTSYEQYF; CDR3nt: TGTGCCAGCAGTTACTCCCACTATACCTCCTACGAGCAGTACTTC; d_gene: .; len: 15; v_gene: TRBV6-5; abundance: .; j_gene: TRBJ2-7
CDR3aa: CAWNPSGYYEQYF; CDR3nt: TGTGCCTGGAACCCGTCGGGTTATTACGAGCAGTACTTC; d_gene: .; len: 13; v_gene: TRBV30; abundance: .; j_gene: TRBJ2-7
CDR3aa: CASSWQGGSGNTIYF; CDR3nt: TGTGCCAGTAGTTGGCAGGGTGGCTCTGGAAACACCATATATTTT; d_gene: .; len: 15; v_gene: TRBV19; abundance: .; j_gene: TRBJ1-3
CDR3aa: CASSLKGGEEAFF; CDR3nt: TGTGCCAGCTCACTTAAGGGGGGTGAGGAAGCTTTCTTT; d_gene: .; len: 13; v_gene: TRBV18; abundance: .; j_gene: TRBJ1-1
CDR3aa: CASSPAGLAGGAYEQYF; CDR3nt: TGTGCCAGCTCACCGGCCGGACTAGCGGGTGGGGCCTACGAGCAGTACTTC; d_gene: TRBD2; len: 17; v_gene: TRBV18; abundance: .; j_gene: TRBJ2-7
CDR3aa: CASSPPGYYGYTF; CDR3nt: TGTGCCAGCTCACCACCAGGGTACTATGGCTACACCTTC; d_gene: .; len: 13; v_gene: TRBV18; abundance: .; j_gene: TRBJ1-2
CDR3aa: CASSLAASLAGVNNEQFF; CDR3nt: TGTGCCAGCAGCTTAGCGGCATCCCTAGCGGGAGTCAACAATGAGCAGTTCTTC; d_gene: TRBD2; len: 18; v_gene: TRBV7-2; abundance: .; j_gene: TRBJ2-1
CDR3aa: CASSQDPLGGNEQFF; CDR3nt: TGCGCCAGCAGCCAAGATCCCCTTGGGGGTAATGAGCAGTTCTTC; d_gene: .; len: 15; v_gene: TRBV4-1; abundance: .; j_gene: TRBJ2-1
CDR3aa: CASSFPRETDTQYF; CDR3nt: TGTGCCAGCAGTTTCCCTCGAGAAACAGATACGCAGTATTTT; d_gene: .; len: 14; v_gene: TRBV28; abundance: .; j_gene: TRBJ2-3
CDR3aa: CSVLWTRGNTGELFF; CDR3nt: TGCAGCGTCCTATGGACAAGGGGGAACACCGGGGAGCTGTTTTTT; d_gene: .; len: 15; v_gene: TRBV29-1; abundance: once; j_gene: TRBJ2-2
CDR3aa: CASRLAGNTDTQYF; CDR3nt: TGTGCCAGCAGGTTAGCGGGGAACACAGATACGCAGTATTTT; d_gene: TRBD2; len: 14; v_gene: TRBV2; abundance: .; j_gene: TRBJ2-3
CDR3aa: CASSQDRTVQETQYF; CDR3nt: TGCGCCAGCAGCCAAGATAGGACTGTGCAAGAGACCCAGTACTTC; d_gene: .; len: 15; v_gene: TRBV4-1; abundance: few; j_gene: TRBJ2-5
CDR3aa: CASSYKTGATEAFF; CDR3nt: TGTGCCAGCTCATATAAAACAGGGGCCACTGAAGCTTTCTTT; d_gene: TRBD1; len: 14; v_gene: TRBV18; abundance: .; j_gene: TRBJ1-1
CDR3aa: CASSLVAGTGSGQDTQYF; CDR3nt: TGCGCCAGCAGCTTGGTTGCGGGGACAGGGAGTGGTCAGGATACGCAGTATTTT; d_gene: TRBD1; len: 18; v_gene: TRBV5-1; abundance: .; j_gene: TRBJ2-3
CDR3aa: CSVDGQRNEQFF; CDR3nt: TGCAGCGTTGACGGACAGAGGAATGAGCAGTTCTTC; d_gene: .; len: 12; v_gene: TRBV29-1; abundance: .; j_gene: TRBJ2-1
CDR3aa: CASSWRASGNRETQYF; CDR3nt: TGTGCCAGCAGTTGGCGGGCTAGCGGGAATCGGGAGACCCAGTACTTC; d_gene: TRBD2; len: 16; v_gene: TRBV7-8; abundance: .; j_gene: TRBJ2-5
CDR3aa: CASSSDTNTGELFF; CDR3nt: TGTGCCAGCAGCTCGGACACCAACACCGGGGAGCTGTTTTTT; d_gene: .; len: 14; v_gene: TRBV7-9; abundance: .; j_gene: TRBJ2-2
CDR3aa: CASSLSVGYNSPLHF; CDR3nt: TGTGCCAGCAGTTTATCGGTCGGGTATAATTCACCCCTCCACTTT; d_gene: .; len: 15; v_gene: TRBV27; abundance: .; j_gene: TRBJ1-6
CDR3aa: CASSTTSGRAGELFF; CDR3nt: TGTGCCAGTAGTACGACTAGCGGGAGGGCCGGGGAGCTGTTTTTT; d_gene: TRBD2; len: 15; v_gene: TRBV19; abundance: .; j_gene: TRBJ2-2
CDR3aa: CASSSGRGSTDTQYF; CDR3nt: TGTGCCAGCTCTAGCGGGAGGGGGAGCACAGATACGCAGTATTTT; d_gene: TRBD2; len: 15; v_gene: TRBV2; abundance: .; j_gene: TRBJ2-3
CDR3aa: CAMISGTGNTGELFF; CDR3nt: TGTGCCATGATATCCGGGACAGGGAACACCGGGGAGCTGTTTTTT; d_gene: TRBD1; len: 15; v_gene: TRBV12-5; abundance: .; j_gene: TRBJ2-2
CDR3aa: CASSPRGGTTDGYTF; CDR3nt: TGTGCCAGCAGCCCCCGGGGGGGGACGACAGATGGCTACACCTTC; d_gene: .; len: 15; v_gene: TRBV9; abundance: .; j_gene: TRBJ1-2
CDR3aa: CASSPRASGDTGELFF; CDR3nt: TGTGCCAGCAGCCCCCGGGCTAGCGGAGACACCGGGGAGCTGTTTTTT; d_gene: TRBD2; len: 16; v_gene: TRBV5-5; abundance: .; j_gene: TRBJ2-2
CDR3aa: CASSQDQGQGAGELFF; CDR3nt: TGTGCCAGCAGCCAAGACCAGGGACAGGGTGCCGGGGAGCTGTTTTTT; d_gene: TRBD1; len: 16; v_gene: TRBV4-2; abundance: .; j_gene: TRBJ2-2
CDR3aa: CASSLWLVDYNEQFF; CDR3nt: TGTGCCAGCAGCTTGTGGCTAGTTGATTACAATGAGCAGTTCTTC; d_gene: .; len: 15; v_gene: TRBV3-1/TRBV3-2; abundance: .; j_gene: TRBJ2-1
CDR3aa: CASSSSRTGRETQYF; CDR3nt: TGCGCCAGCAGCTCAAGTCGGACAGGCCGTGAGACCCAGTACTTC; d_gene: TRBD1; len: 15; v_gene: TRBV5-1; abundance: .; j_gene: TRBJ2-5
CDR3aa: CASSMAWRGADTQYF; CDR3nt: TGTGCCAGTAGTATGGCATGGAGGGGAGCAGATACGCAGTATTTT; d_gene: .; len: 15; v_gene: TRBV19; abundance: .; j_gene: TRBJ2-3
CDR3aa: CASSPRGGSDEQYF; CDR3nt: TGCGCCAGCAGCCCCCGTGGCGGGAGTGACGAGCAGTACTTC; d_gene: TRBD2; len: 14; v_gene: TRBV5-1; abundance: .; j_gene: TRBJ2-7
CDR3aa: CASSFNRVDEQYF; CDR3nt: TGTGCCAGCAGCTTTAATCGGGTGGACGAGCAGTACTTC; d_gene: .; len: 13; v_gene: TRBV7-9; abundance: .; j_gene: TRBJ2-7
CDR3aa: CASSPLSGQETQYF; CDR3nt: TGTGCCAGCAGTCCTCTTTCCGGGCAAGAGACCCAGTACTTC; d_gene: .; len: 14; v_gene: TRBV28; abundance: .; j_gene: TRBJ2-5
CDR3aa: CASSVYGNSNTGELFF; CDR3nt: TGTGCCAGCAGTGTCTATGGCAATTCGAACACCGGGGAGCTGTTTTTT; d_gene: .; len: 16; v_gene: TRBV6-6; abundance: .; j_gene: TRBJ2-2
CDR3aa: CASSLRTTGADTQYF; CDR3nt: TGTGCCAGCAGCTTGCGGACTACAGGGGCAGATACGCAGTATTTT; d_gene: .; len: 15; v_gene: TRBV5-6; abundance: .; j_gene: TRBJ2-3